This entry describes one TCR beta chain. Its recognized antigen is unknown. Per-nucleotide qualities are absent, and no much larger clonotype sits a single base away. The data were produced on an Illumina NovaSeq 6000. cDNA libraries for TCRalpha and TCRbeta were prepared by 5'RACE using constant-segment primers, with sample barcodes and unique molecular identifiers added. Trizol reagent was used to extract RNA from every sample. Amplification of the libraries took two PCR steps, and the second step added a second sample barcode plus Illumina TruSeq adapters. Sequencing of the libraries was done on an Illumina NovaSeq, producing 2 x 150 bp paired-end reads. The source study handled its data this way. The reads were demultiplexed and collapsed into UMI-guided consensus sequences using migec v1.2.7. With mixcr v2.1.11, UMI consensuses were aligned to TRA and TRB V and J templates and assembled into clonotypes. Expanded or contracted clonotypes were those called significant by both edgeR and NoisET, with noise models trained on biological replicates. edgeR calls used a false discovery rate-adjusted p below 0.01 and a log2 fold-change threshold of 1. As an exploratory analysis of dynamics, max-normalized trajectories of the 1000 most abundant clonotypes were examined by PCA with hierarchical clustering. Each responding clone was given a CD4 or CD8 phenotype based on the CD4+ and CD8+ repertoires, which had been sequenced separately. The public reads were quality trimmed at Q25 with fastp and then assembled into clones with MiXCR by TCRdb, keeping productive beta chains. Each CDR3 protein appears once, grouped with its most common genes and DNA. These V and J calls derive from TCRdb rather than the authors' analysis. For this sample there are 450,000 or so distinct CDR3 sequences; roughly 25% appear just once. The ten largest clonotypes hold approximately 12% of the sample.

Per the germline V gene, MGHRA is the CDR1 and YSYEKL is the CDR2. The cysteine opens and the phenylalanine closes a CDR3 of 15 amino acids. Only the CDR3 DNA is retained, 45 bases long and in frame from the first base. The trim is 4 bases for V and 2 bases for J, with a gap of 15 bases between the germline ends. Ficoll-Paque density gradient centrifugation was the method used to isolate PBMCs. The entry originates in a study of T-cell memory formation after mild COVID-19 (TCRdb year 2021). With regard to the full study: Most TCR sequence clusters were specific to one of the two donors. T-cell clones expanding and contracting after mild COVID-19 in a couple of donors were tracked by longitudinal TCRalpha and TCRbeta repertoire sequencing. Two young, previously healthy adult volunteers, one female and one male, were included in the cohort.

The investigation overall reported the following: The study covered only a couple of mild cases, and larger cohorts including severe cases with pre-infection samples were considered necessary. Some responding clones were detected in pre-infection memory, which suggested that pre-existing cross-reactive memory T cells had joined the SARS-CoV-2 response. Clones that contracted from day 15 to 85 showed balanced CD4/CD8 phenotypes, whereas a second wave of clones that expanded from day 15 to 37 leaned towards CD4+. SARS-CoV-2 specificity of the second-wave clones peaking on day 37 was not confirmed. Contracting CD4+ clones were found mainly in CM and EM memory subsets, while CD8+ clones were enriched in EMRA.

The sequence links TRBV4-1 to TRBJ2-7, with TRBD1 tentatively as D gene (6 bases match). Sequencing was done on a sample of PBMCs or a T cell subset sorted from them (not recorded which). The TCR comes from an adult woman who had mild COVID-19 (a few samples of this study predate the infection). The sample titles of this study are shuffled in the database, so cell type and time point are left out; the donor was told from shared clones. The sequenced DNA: TGCGCCAGCAGCCTAAGCCTCGGACAGACCTACGAGCAGTACTTC. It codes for CASSLSLGQTYEQYF.